This entry describes one T cell receptor beta chain. What it binds is not known. These data are taken from a study of blood T cells in healthy people across ages. Study findings and constraints: Bulk PBMC profiling left naive and antigen-experienced comparisons inconclusive. Diversity of TCR beta per million T cells declined in a roughly linear way with age. One million T cells yielded diversity estimates that were considered underestimates.

Per germline, CDR1 SQVTM and CDR2 ANQGSEA. CDR3 length: 14 amino acids. J was trimmed by 6 bases and V by 1 base; bases with no gene match: 6. With a J-beta primer mix and a sample-barcoded 5' primer, a second PCR ran 7 to 11 cycles. A single record per CDR3 protein comes from TCRdb applying MiXCR to the 5' RACE reads. Of around 500,000 distinct CDR3 sequences listed, roughly 43% were seen once; the top ten hold approximately 25%. The rearrangement joins TRBV29-1 to TRBJ2-1, with 7 bases fitting TRBD2. This clonotype originated in a man aged 80 or over in good health. Sequencing input: blood. In DNA, the CDR3 is TGCAGCGTTGAAGTTCGAGGGAGGGCCAATGAGCAGTTCTTC. Translation: CSVEVRGRANEQFF.